This T cell receptor (beta chain) derives from a study of cytomegalovirus exposure and HLA in healthy donors. Study-level information: The Caucasian-associated ancestry cluster contained approximately 81% of the 300 to 400 genotyped donors. Whole-study results and caveats: A later analysis found that most CMV-associated TCR beta chains appeared HLA-restricted. The number of N-insertions in an Asian-associated ancestry cluster was reportedly below the 666-donor mean in a later analysis. Most TCR sequences were seen very rarely across donors, but some public TCRs occurred in many.

PCR involved 60 Vbeta and 13 Jbeta primers. Profiling relied on immunoSEQ multiplex PCR, and the TCRdb table lists in-frame clones only, not all of them. The repertoire holds 35,000 to 50,000 clones, with under 65% as singletons. The CDR3 sequence is 17 residues long. Germline assignment: CDR1 SGHVS and CDR2 FQNEAQ. After removal of 8 bases from V and 4 bases from J, the junction contained 14 bases not matched to a gene. Concerning this clone: The antigen is unknown.

The sample consisted of PBMCs. The receptor's source is a human donor in good health. The rearrangement links TRBV7-8 to TRBJ2-1, with TRBD1 matching over 10 bases. The CDR3 is CASWGQGTGARYNEQFF. CDR3 DNA: TGTGCCAGCTGGGGACAGGGGACCGGGGCCAGGTACAATGAGCAGTTCTTC.